This T cell receptor (beta chain) was obtained from a study of T cells expressing NK-cell markers. Libraries used 5'RACE template switching adding universal primer site and UMIs. Using the 5' RACE reads, TCRdb records one entry per CDR3 protein without DNA. Its listing shows about 550,000 distinct CDR3 sequences. Study-wide results and caveats: A range of 1.0-7.0% of CD8+ T cells consisted of dominant NKG2C+ clonotypes in a handful of donors. Certain NKG2C+ T cell clones were expanded, and their HCMV specificity remained unclear.

CDR3 size: 14 residues. The germline V gene encodes CDR1 MNHEY and CDR2 SVGAGI. Points on this clonotype: Its antigen is unidentified.

The clonotype comes from a man younger than 35 in good health. Sequencing used blood T cells: a sorted CD56 or NKG2C T cell subset, CD4+ or CD8+ T cells, or bulk PBMC T cells (not recorded which). V and J are TRBV6-5 and TRBJ2-1; there is no DNA to check the TCRdb D call of TRBD2. CDR3: CASTSSGVYNEQFF.